This T cell receptor beta chain comes out of a study of CXCR3-negative and CXCR3-positive naive CD8 T cells (dated by TCRdb to the late 2010s). Broadly, across the study: In total, about 140 million TRB reads were obtained, or roughly 1.5 +/- 0.3 million reads per library. Diversity and physicochemical repertoire analyses covered about a dozen donors pooled from two independent experiments. For the TRBV-TRBJ cluster analysis, the naive subsets came from about 5 donors, while the memory cells came from 3 donors. What the work shows at the level of the full study, not this receptor alone: Within the same donor, TRBV-TRBJ usage looked similar between naive CXCR3-negative and CXCR3-positive cells, but memory cells had distinct patterns. Repertoire diversity was comparably high in both naive subsets but much lower in memory CD8+ T cells. Because CXCR3 expression was partially decreased after cryopreservation, freshly isolated PBMCs were used for most assays. Compared with CXCR3-negative naive cells, CXCR3-positive naive cells had TRB CDR3s with higher hydrophobicity (lower Kidera factor 4), lower energy, and higher strength and volume indices. Because surface CD5, which is linked to self-reactivity in mice, was comparable between the naive subsets, TCR interaction strength was also inferred from TRB CDR3 physicochemical properties.

The CDR3 covers 12 residues, taking in both the cysteine and the phenylalanine. No DNA has been recorded. Based on the germline V gene, the CDR1 and CDR2 sequences are SGHDN and FVKESK. Each CD8+ T cell subset was flow-sorted in triplicate, with roughly 310,000 cells per subset placed directly into RLT lysis buffer. To keep memory contaminants out, a stringent definition of naive CD8+ T cells was applied: CD45RO-CCR7+CD27+CD95-. Peripheral blood mononuclear cells were isolated from buffy coats using standard density gradient centrifugation. A FACSAria III was used to flow-sort naive CD8+ T cells into CXCR3-negative and CXCR3-positive populations. Total RNA was extracted from sorted cells using an RNeasy Mini Kit. As to this clonotype: Its cognate antigen has yet to be identified.

The sample was run on a NextSeq 550. The Human TCR Profiling Kit (MiLaboratory) was used to prepare UMI-labeled 5' RACE TRB cDNA libraries. The full amount of extracted RNA was used for cDNA synthesis, and the full amount of resulting cDNA was used for PCR amplification. Libraries were prepared in parallel with an identical number of PCR cycles. The published analysis was carried out like this. With a requirement of at least two reads per UMI, MIGEC and MiXCR extracted about 50,000 +/- 10,000 unique UMI-labeled TRB cDNA molecules per library. An average of around 40,000 +/- 10,000 functional in-frame TRB CDR3 nucleotide clonotypes without stop codons was found per library. After each sample was downsampled to 5000 UMI-labeled TRB molecules, VDJtools was used to calculate diversity metrics such as normalized Shannon-Wiener and Chao1. VDJtools was used to calculate clonotype-size-weighted physicochemical properties of the central five CDR3 residues, namely interaction energy, strength, volume and Kidera factor 4. Based on TCRdb reprocessing of the reads, there is one entry per CDR3 protein sequence, and DNA is missing. The V and J calls were not made by the authors but by TCRdb's processing. The data table for this sample lists about 150,000 distinct CDR3 sequences. 0.4% to 0.5% of the sample rests with the top ten.

The sequenced sample was naive CXCR3+ CD8+ T cells from blood. The sample's cell subset or site label, decoded: CD45RO-CCR7+CD27+CD95- naive CD8+ T cells expressing CXCR3 (TNR3+). The clonotype comes from a human donor in good health. Some clones in this sample may be carry-over from other donors' samples. The sequence joins TRBV14 to TRBJ2-4. CDR3 reads: CASSHRGVKVNF. The full variable domain, completed from the reference TRBV14 and TRBJ2-4 proteins outside the CDR3, reads EAGVTQFPSHSVIEKGQTVTLRCDPISGHDNLYWYRRVMGKEIKFLLHFVKESKQDESGMPNNRFLAERTGGTYSTLKVQPAELEDSGVYFCASSHRGVKVNFGAGTRLSVL.